This paragraph reports one T cell receptor beta chain. This specimen comes from a study of blood T cell repertoires in COVID-19. On the study more broadly: COVID-19 samples from acute and convalescent phases originated in the United States, Italy and Spain.

Measured with immunoSEQ multiplex PCR; TCRdb has only the in-frame clones, and not every one. The sample includes some 170,000 clones, over 80% of them seen just once. This CDR3 spans 15 amino acids. The ends were cut back, 1 base at V and 5 bases at J, with 12 bases in the middle. Germline V gives CDR1 SEHNR, CDR2 FQNEAQ (reference sequence). This TCR was recovered from a woman aged 40 to 50 with COVID-19, enrolled during active disease. What was sequenced was peripheral blood. This sequence joins TRBV7-9 and TRBJ1-5, with a possible D match to TRBD1 (6 bases). CDR3 loop: CASSLGAQGYQPQHF. The DNA of the CDR3 is TGTGCCAGCAGCTTAGGAGCCCAGGGGTATCAGCCCCAGCATTTT.